Given below is one TCR beta chain in context. CDR1 and CDR2 from the germline V gene are SGHKS and YYEKEE (reference sequence). Trimming removed 4 bases at V and 6 bases at J, with 14 bases between. CDR3 size: 13 residues. Stated time point: pre-treatment sample, taken before nivolumab and TIL therapy. Pleural nodules or supraclavicular lymph nodes made up most of the excised metastases sampled. Stage 4 NSCLC adults joined between October 2017 and January 2020. The data derive from a study of TIL therapy for anti-PD-1-resistant metastatic lung cancer. The overall study: Median tumor PD-L1 proportion score was approximately 6.3%.

This was the immunoSEQ v3 assay. Survey-level samples got 1.5 million to 2 million read pairs; deep-level samples got roughly 4.5-6.5 million. The table came from immunoSEQ multiplex PCR; TCRdb's copy has only in-frame clones and leaves some out. This sample yields fewer than 15,000 clones, of which approximately 66% are seen a single time; roughly 9% belongs to the top ten. The origin of this receptor is a woman between 25 and 85 years old with non-small cell lung cancer. Specimen: tumor tissue, collected at baseline. The V and J genes are TRBV5-5 and TRBJ2-7; D gene ambiguous. The chain's CDR3 is CASSNSPGFEQYF. For the CDR3, the DNA is TGTGCCAGCAGCAACAGTCCAGGCTTCGAGCAGTACTTC.